These T cell receptor beta chains were read from a single sample in a study of read filtering for tumor transcriptome and immune sequencing. One entry per CDR3 protein, called by TCRdb with MiXCR from the reads. Here the sample spans more than 45,000 distinct CDR3 sequences, 12% being singletons. Sequencing input: a population of CD138-negative cells sorted from bone marrow. These receptor sequences come from a donor aged 40 or over with multiple myeloma. Each CDR3 is given with its conserved first and last residue. D genes are given only for firm matches. Clone size is not always given. Where it is, it says once, few, many or a class for expanded clones.

TRBJ2-1	many	TRBD2	TRBV7-3	CASSFASGRDSQFF	TGTGCCAGCAGCTTCGCTAGCGGTAGAGATTCGCAGTTCTTC
TRBJ1-4	once	NA	TRBV6-5	CASRTENREKLFF	TGTGCCAGCAGGACCGAAAACAGGGAAAAACTGTTTTTT
TRBJ2-2	NA	TRBD1	TRBV19	CASIGDRWDTGELFF	TGTGCCAGTATCGGGGACAGGTGGGACACCGGGGAGCTGTTTTTT
TRBJ2-7	many	NA	TRBV2	CASGGQRDYEQYF	TGTGCCAGCGGGGGACAACGAGACTACGAGCAGTACTTC
TRBJ1-2	many	NA	TRBV7-9	CASSSLRDSVLDYGYTF	TGTGCCAGCAGCTCCCTACGAGACAGTGTCTTGGACTATGGCTACACCTTC
TRBJ1-2	many	TRBD1	TRBV7-3	CASSLTKGALIYGYTF	TGTGCCAGCAGCTTAACGAAGGGGGCCTTAATCTATGGCTACACCTTC
TRBJ1-5	NA	NA	TRBV9	CASSPTDAISGQPQHF	TGTGCCAGCAGCCCGACGGACGCCATTAGTGGTCAGCCCCAGCATTTT
TRBJ2-4	few	TRBD1	TRBV9	CASSVALDRVKNIQYF	TGTGCCAGCAGCGTAGCCCTCGACAGGGTTAAAAACATTCAGTACTTC
TRBJ2-3	few	TRBD1	TRBV4-1	CASSHRTGVTDTQYF	TGCGCCAGCAGCCATCGGACAGGGGTCACAGATACGCAGTATTTT
TRBJ2-7	many	NA	TRBV7-9	CASSLGRNRISEQYF	TGTGCCAGCAGCTTAGGAAGGAATCGAATCAGCGAGCAGTACTTC
TRBJ1-5	many	NA	TRBV5-5	CASSLAWNQPQHF	TGTGCCAGCAGCTTGGCGTGGAATCAGCCCCAGCATTTT
TRBJ2-4	many	TRBD2	TRBV15	CATSRLLSGGAVYF	TGTGCCACCAGCAGACTATTAAGCGGGGGGGCGGTGTACTTC
TRBJ1-5	many	NA	TRBV20-1	CSARIREAGQPQHF	TGCAGTGCTAGGATCAGGGAGGCAGGTCAGCCCCAGCATTTT
TRBJ2-5	many	NA	TRBV20-1	CSARDTGFQETQYF	TGCAGTGCTAGAGATACAGGTTTTCAAGAGACCCAGTACTTC
TRBJ1-2	many	TRBD1	TRBV11-2	CASSENRGLAGYTF	TGTGCCAGCAGCGAAAACAGGGGGCTTGCTGGCTACACCTTC
TRBJ2-2	many	NA	TRBV5-6	CASSPARRTNTGELFF	TGTGCCAGCAGCCCCGCCCGGAGGACGAACACCGGGGAGCTGTTTTTT
TRBJ2-3	many	NA	TRBV29-1	CSVETPGSNTQYF	TGCAGCGTTGAAACGCCGGGGAGCAATACGCAGTATTTT
TRBJ2-1	many	TRBD1	TRBV5-1	CASSYDRVNEQFF	TGCGCCAGCAGCTATGACAGGGTCAATGAGCAGTTCTTC
TRBJ1-5	many	NA	TRBV9	CASSAGDNPYSNQPQHF	TGTGCCAGCAGCGCCGGGGACAATCCGTATAGCAATCAGCCCCAGCATTTT
TRBJ1-2	NA	TRBD1	TRBV6-6	CASSQVQGACGYTF	TGTGCCAGCAGCCAAGTTCAGGGGGCGTGCGGCTACACCTTC
TRBJ2-7	few	NA	TRBV7-9	CASSNRDPSSYYEQYF	TGTGCCAGCAGCAACCGGGACCCCAGTTCCTACTACGAGCAGTACTTC
TRBJ2-4	many	TRBD1	TRBV29-1	CSVEPGQRKNIQYF	TGCAGCGTTGAGCCGGGACAGAGGAAAAACATTCAGTACTTC
TRBJ2-7	many	NA	TRBV10-3	CAINPETGGLYEQYF	TGTGCCATCAACCCCGAGACAGGAGGACTTTACGAGCAGTACTTC
TRBJ2-7	many	TRBD2	TRBV18	CASSTGLGAYEQYF	TGTGCCAGCTCCACTGGACTAGGAGCCTACGAGCAGTACTTC
TRBJ2-1	many	TRBD2	TRBV10-3	CAIRLAGGNEQFF	TGTGCCATCAGACTAGCGGGGGGGAATGAGCAGTTCTTC
TRBJ2-1	many	TRBD2	TRBV20-1	CSARDFTSGLYNEQFF	TGCAGTGCTAGAGATTTTACTAGCGGATTGTACAATGAGCAGTTCTTC
TRBJ1-5	many	NA	TRBV18	CASSPAGLEGQPQHF	TGTGCCAGCTCACCGGCAGGGTTGGAGGGACAGCCCCAGCATTTT
TRBJ2-5	many	NA	TRBV7-2	CASSLDQGTQYF	TGTGCCAGCAGCTTAGACCAAGGGACCCAGTACTTC
TRBJ1-1	many	NA	TRBV10-3	CAISEAVATEAFF	TGTGCCATCAGTGAGGCAGTCGCGACTGAAGCTTTCTTT
TRBJ2-1	many	TRBD2	TRBV7-2	CASSFRTSGYNEQFF	TGTGCCAGCAGCTTTCGGACTAGCGGTTACAATGAGCAGTTCTTC
TRBJ2-1	many	NA	TRBV6-5	CASSLLGNEQFF	TGTGCCAGCAGTTTACTGGGAAATGAGCAGTTCTTC
TRBJ1-4	many	NA	TRBV18	CASTPFEGKGMRIF	TGTGCCAGTACCCCGTTTGAGGGGAAGGGGATGCGGATTTTT
TRBJ2-7	many	TRBD1	TRBV12-3/TRBV12-4	CASSFPAGTGLIEQYF	TGTGCCAGCAGCTTCCCAGCAGGGACAGGGTTAATTGAGCAGTACTTC
TRBJ2-6	many	NA	TRBV6-5	CASSSGANVLTF	TGTGCCAGCAGTTCTGGGGCCAACGTCCTGACTTTC
TRBJ2-3	many	NA	TRBV24-1	CATSDPGLRGTDTQYF	TGTGCCACCAGTGACCCGGGCCTTCGAGGCACAGATACGCAGTATTTT
TRBJ2-3	many	TRBD2	TRBV9	CASSVEGGGGSTDTQYF	TGTGCCAGCAGCGTAGAAGGCGGGGGGGGGAGCACAGATACGCAGTATTTT
TRBJ2-1	many	NA	TRBV7-9	CASSLLAQSGDEQFF	TGTGCCAGCAGCCTACTAGCCCAGTCCGGCGATGAGCAGTTCTTC
TRBJ1-1	many	NA	TRBV2	CASSGNVFAEAFF	TGTGCCAGCAGTGGTAACGTTTTCGCTGAAGCTTTCTTT
TRBJ2-5	many	NA	TRBV7-4	CASSQVQGETQYF	TGTGCCAGCAGCCAGGTTCAGGGAGAGACCCAGTACTTC
TRBJ1-5	many	TRBD1	TRBV19	CASSTTGDSNQPQHF	TGTGCCAGTAGTACCACAGGGGATAGCAATCAGCCCCAGCATTTT
TRBJ1-5	many	NA	TRBV3-1	CASSQDATGSQPQHF	TGTGCCAGCAGCCAAGATGCTACAGGCAGTCAGCCCCAGCATTTT
TRBJ2-1	many	NA	TRBV28	CASRKGTVGNEQFF	TGTGCCAGCAGAAAAGGTACCGTGGGGAATGAGCAGTTCTTC
TRBJ2-1	many	TRBD2	TRBV7-2	CASSSSGLAAGEQFF	TGTGCCAGCAGCTCTAGCGGGTTGGCGGCGGGTGAGCAGTTCTTC
TRBJ2-1	many	NA	TRBV9	CASSGGRHEQFF	TGTGCCAGCAGCGGGGGGCGGCATGAGCAGTTCTTC
TRBJ2-7	many	NA	TRBV6-1	CASSLEHSTYEQYF	TGTGCCAGCAGCCTGGAGCACAGTACCTACGAGCAGTACTTC
TRBJ1-5	many	NA	TRBV27	CASSLSRGYNQPQHF	TGTGCCAGCAGTCTCTCCCGGGGCTACAATCAGCCCCAGCATTTT
TRBJ1-5	many	NA	TRBV9	CASSVERSGGPQHF	TGTGCCAGCAGCGTAGAACGGTCGGGAGGGCCCCAGCATTTT
TRBJ1-5	many	NA	TRBV4-1	CASSQDPGRGQPQHF	TGCGCCAGCAGCCAAGACCCCGGCAGAGGTCAGCCCCAGCATTTT
TRBJ2-7	many	NA	TRBV4-1	CASSQAGVEPTYEQYF	TGCGCCAGCAGCCAAGCCGGGGTCGAGCCTACCTACGAGCAGTACTTC
TRBJ1-5	many	NA	TRBV6-6	CASSSDRSSQPQHF	TGCGCCAGCAGTTCCGACAGGTCCTCTCAGCCCCAGCATTTT
TRBJ1-6	few	NA	TRBV5-1	CASSLDRSDNSPLHF	TGCGCCAGCAGCTTGGACCGTTCGGATAATTCACCCCTCCACTTT
TRBJ2-3	many	NA	TRBV2	CASSEAGVQYF	TGTGCCAGCAGTGAAGCAGGGGTACAGTATTTT
TRBJ2-7	many	NA	TRBV20-1	CSAKGTEPYEQYF	TGCAGTGCGAAGGGGACGGAACCCTACGAGCAGTACTTC